This paragraph covers one TCR beta chain sequence. Its antigen is unidentified. Trimming took off 4 bases at V and 3 bases at J, with 17 bases between the two ends. Germline values: CDR1 SGHRS, CDR2 YFSETQ. This CDR3 comprises 15 residues. This entry is derived from a study of response to subunit inactivated influenza vaccine. Study-wide points: Authors suggested few new T cells are recruited by each seasonal influenza vaccination.

TCRdb called the RT-PCR reads again in MiXCR, with one record for every CDR3 protein. The table records 600,000 to 850,000 distinct CDR3 sequences, about 15% of them present only once. The sequenced sample was PBMCs from blood, obtained around two weeks before vaccination. This TCR came from a man between 50 and 59 years old who received an inactivated influenza vaccine. J is TRBJ2-7 and V is TRBV5-1, with D possibly being TRBD2 (5 bases). The CDR3 nucleotides are TGCGCCAGCAGCGCGGAGGCCCCAAAAGACTACGAGCAGTACTTC. This translates into CASSAEAPKDYEQYF.